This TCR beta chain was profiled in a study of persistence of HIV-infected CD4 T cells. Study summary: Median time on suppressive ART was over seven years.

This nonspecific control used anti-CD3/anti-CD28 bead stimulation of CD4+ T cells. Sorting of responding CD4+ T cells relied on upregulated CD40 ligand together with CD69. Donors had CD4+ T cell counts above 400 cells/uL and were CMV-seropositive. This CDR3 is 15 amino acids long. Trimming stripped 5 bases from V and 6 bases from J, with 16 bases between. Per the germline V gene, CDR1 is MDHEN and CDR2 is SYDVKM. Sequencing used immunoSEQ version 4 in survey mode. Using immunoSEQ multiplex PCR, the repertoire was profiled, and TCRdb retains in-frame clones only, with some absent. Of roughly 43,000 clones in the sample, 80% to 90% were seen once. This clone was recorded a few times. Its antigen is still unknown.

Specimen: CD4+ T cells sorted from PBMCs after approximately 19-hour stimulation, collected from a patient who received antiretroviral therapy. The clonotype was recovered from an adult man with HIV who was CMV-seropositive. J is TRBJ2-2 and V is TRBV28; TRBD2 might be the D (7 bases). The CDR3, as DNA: TGTGCCAGCAGTCCTGGGGGGGGCAGAGCCGGGGAGCTGTTTTTT. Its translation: CASSPGGGRAGELFF.